A selection of T cell receptor beta chains follows, all from one sample in a study of T-cell reconstitution after alpha-beta-depleted transplantation in children. TCRdb fed the PCR reads into MiXCR, producing one record per CDR3 protein. This sample yields 200,000 to 300,000 distinct CDR3 sequences, of which 6.5% to 9% are seen a single time; 5% to 7% belongs to the top ten. The sequenced sample was PBMCs, mostly from graft donor cells, obtained 180 days after TCRalphabeta/CD19-depleted stem cell transplant. The receptors derive from a male patient younger than 18 who had a stem cell transplant for acute lymphoblastic leukemia, so the T cells may come from the graft donor. Each CDR3 is given with its conserved first and last residue. The D gene is left open where the match is weak. Rows give clone size only sometimes, using once, few, many, or a class for an expanded clone.

>NA|NA|TRBV6-2/TRBV6-3|TRBJ2-5
CASGGGQETQYF
TGTGCCAGCGGGGGCGGCCAAGAGACCCAGTACTTC
>many|NA|TRBV9|TRBJ2-2
CASSVATGEILPGELFF
TGTGCCAGCAGCGTAGCTACGGGCGAAATCCTACCCGGGGAGCTGTTTTTT
>many|TRBD1|TRBV12-3/TRBV12-4|TRBJ1-5
CASSAGTGINQPQHF
TGTGCCAGCAGTGCCGGGACAGGGATCAATCAGCCCCAGCATTTT
>NA|NA|TRBV6-5|TRBJ2-7
CASSYSFVGGTYEQYF
TGTGCCAGCAGTTACTCCTTCGTCGGCGGTACCTACGAGCAGTACTTC
>many|TRBD2|TRBV3-1|TRBJ2-7
CASSPGLVSYEQYF
TGTGCCAGCAGCCCGGGACTAGTTAGCTACGAGCAGTACTTC
>many|NA|TRBV12-3/TRBV12-4|TRBJ2-3
CASSFVGDPQNTQYF
TGTGCCAGCAGTTTCGTGGGCGATCCCCAGAATACGCAGTATTTT
>many|NA|TRBV29-1|TRBJ1-2
CSVEGYTF
TGCAGCGTTGAAGGCTACACCTTC
>many|TRBD1|TRBV5-4|TRBJ2-7
CASSLAPGQGNEQYF
TGTGCCAGCAGCTTGGCCCCGGGACAGGGCAACGAGCAGTACTTC
>many|NA|TRBV9|TRBJ2-2
CASSVKSGPNTGELFF
TGTGCCAGCAGCGTAAAGTCGGGACCTAACACCGGGGAGCTGTTTTTT
>many|TRBD2|TRBV7-8|TRBJ2-5
CASSLKRGYQGTQYF
TGTGCCAGCAGCTTAAAGCGGGGATATCAAGGGACCCAGTACTTC
>many|TRBD2|TRBV12-3/TRBV12-4|TRBJ2-7
CASSPTSSGRGEQYF
TGTGCCAGCAGTCCGACATCTAGCGGGAGAGGTGAGCAGTACTTC
>many|NA|TRBV12-3/TRBV12-4|TRBJ1-3
CASSFWTLLSGNTIYF
TGTGCCAGCAGTTTCTGGACTCTCCTCTCTGGAAACACCATATATTTT
>many|TRBD1|TRBV20-1|TRBJ2-2
CSASRADRGRTGELFF
TGCAGTGCTAGTAGGGCCGACAGGGGACGAACCGGGGAGCTGTTTTTT
>many|TRBD1|TRBV24-1|TRBJ2-2
CATSDLSRGPSGELFF
TGTGCCACCAGTGATTTGTCCAGGGGGCCGTCCGGGGAGCTGTTTTTT
>many|TRBD2|TRBV9|TRBJ2-1
CASSLGLAGYEQFF
TGTGCCAGCAGCTTGGGACTAGCGGGGTACGAGCAGTTCTTC
>many|NA|TRBV4-2|TRBJ2-1
CASSEERGEQFF
TGTGCCAGCAGCGAAGAACGTGGTGAGCAGTTCTTC
>once|TRBD2|TRBV12-3/TRBV12-4|TRBJ2-1
CASTLPGTSGGASYNEQFF
TGTGCCAGCACCCTCCCCGGGACTAGCGGGGGGGCGTCCTACAATGAGCAGTTCTTC
>many|NA|TRBV6-2/TRBV6-3|TRBJ1-5
CASSYQRFSNQPQHF
TGTGCCAGCAGTTACCAGAGATTTAGCAATCAGCCCCAGCATTTT
>NA|TRBD1|TRBV28|TRBJ2-7
CASSPGTGTYDQYF
TGTGCCAGCAGTCCGGGGACAGGGACCTACGACCAGTACTTC
>many|NA|TRBV20-1|TRBJ1-6
CSAREGGYNSPLHF
TGCAGTGCTAGAGAAGGAGGCTATAATTCACCCCTCCACTTT
>many|TRBD2|TRBV4-1|TRBJ2-1
CASSQSSGRVYNEQFF
TGCGCCAGCAGCCAGTCTAGCGGGAGAGTCTACAATGAGCAGTTCTTC
>many|NA|TRBV13|TRBJ2-5
CASSPRGSGQETQYF
TGTGCCAGCAGCCCCCGGGGGAGCGGACAAGAGACCCAGTACTTC
>NA|TRBD2|TRBV6-4|TRBJ2-1
CASGAGTSGGARGEQFF
TGTGCCAGCGGTGCCGGGACTAGCGGGGGGGCCAGGGGTGAGCAGTTCTTC
>many|TRBD1|TRBV9|TRBJ2-4
CASSVEGQGGWSKNIQYF
TGTGCCAGCAGCGTAGAGGGACAGGGTGGATGGTCCAAAAACATTCAGTACTTC
>many|TRBD1|TRBV12-3/TRBV12-4|TRBJ2-1
CASSPGGAYNEQFF
TGTGCCAGCAGCCCAGGGGGCGCCTACAATGAGCAGTTCTTC
>many|NA|TRBV24-1|TRBJ1-2
CATSDPGTIGYGYTF
TGTGCCACCAGTGACCCTGGGACAATCGGCTATGGCTACACCTTC
>many|TRBD2|TRBV20-1|TRBJ2-1
CSARDRGSGGKSEQFF
TGCAGTGCTAGAGATCGGGGTAGCGGGGGGAAGAGTGAGCAGTTCTTC
>many|TRBD1|TRBV5-1|TRBJ2-7
CASRSGGPPYEQYF
TGCGCCAGCAGATCAGGGGGCCCACCCTACGAGCAGTACTTC
>many|NA|TRBV27|TRBJ2-7
CASSYKTDMTYEQYF
TGTGCCAGCAGTTACAAGACAGACATGACCTACGAGCAGTACTTC
>many|TRBD1|TRBV7-6|TRBJ2-4
CASSPGTGRDIQYF
TGTGCCAGCAGCCCCGGGACAGGGAGGGACATTCAGTACTTC
>many|TRBD2|TRBV4-2|TRBJ2-7
CASSQFSGGEQYF
TGTGCCAGCAGCCAATTTAGCGGGGGCGAGCAGTACTTC
>NA|TRBD2|TRBV6-1|TRBJ2-7
CASSEGASGPHSYEQYF
TGTGCCAGCAGTGAAGGGGCTAGCGGACCCCACTCCTACGAGCAGTACTTC
>many|TRBD2|TRBV11-2|TRBJ2-1
CASSPLTSGRKNEQFF
TGTGCCAGCAGCCCCCTGACTAGCGGGAGGAAAAATGAGCAGTTCTTC
>many|NA|TRBV14|TRBJ1-2
CASTQWSGQGYTF
TGTGCCAGCACCCAGTGGAGTGGACAGGGCTACACCTTC
>many|NA|TRBV20-1|TRBJ1-5
CSASADSGGNQPQHF
TGCAGTGCTAGCGCAGACAGTGGGGGAAATCAGCCCCAGCATTTT
>many|TRBD1|TRBV5-1|TRBJ1-2
CASTPDRGLVYGYTF
TGCGCCAGCACCCCGGACAGGGGGCTTGTCTATGGCTACACCTTC
>many|NA|TRBV6-2/TRBV6-3|TRBJ2-3
CASRQVPRTDTQYF
TGTGCCAGCAGGCAAGTCCCACGCACAGATACGCAGTATTTT
>many|TRBD2|TRBV15|TRBJ2-1
CATSGTSGRARNSYNEQFF
TGTGCCACCAGCGGGACTAGCGGGAGGGCCCGTAACTCCTACAATGAGCAGTTCTTC
>many|TRBD2|TRBV10-2|TRBJ2-2
CASSDGGLPFSGELFF
TGCGCCAGCAGTGACGGGGGACTACCCTTCTCCGGGGAGCTGTTTTTT
>many|TRBD2|TRBV6-1|TRBJ2-5
CASSPLSGGKETQYF
TGTGCCAGCAGTCCTCTGAGCGGGGGGAAAGAGACCCAGTACTTC